This T cell receptor beta chain stems from a study of CXCR3-negative and CXCR3-positive naive CD8 T cells (dated by TCRdb to about 2019). Broadly, across the study: In total, approximately 130 million TRB reads were obtained, or roughly 1.5 +/- 0.3 million reads per library. Data from 11 donors, pooled across two independent experiments, went into the diversity and physicochemical repertoire analyses. The TRBV-TRBJ cluster analysis covered naive subsets from 5 donors and memory cells from 3 donors.

Regarding this clonotype: No antigen is known for it.

For each CD8+ T cell subset, flow sorting was done in triplicate, and 300,000 or so cells per subset went directly into RLT lysis buffer. To exclude memory contaminants, naive CD8+ T cells were stringently defined as CD45RO-CCR7+CD27+CD95-. Standard density gradient centrifugation was used to isolate peripheral blood mononuclear cells from buffy coats. Naive CXCR3-negative and CXCR3-positive CD8+ T cells were flow-sorted on a FACSAria III. An RNeasy Mini Kit was used to extract total RNA from the sorted cells. Instrument used: NextSeq 550. The Human TCR Profiling Kit (MiLaboratory) was used to make UMI-labeled 5' RACE TRB cDNA libraries. cDNA synthesis used the entire amount of extracted RNA, and PCR amplification then used the entire amount of cDNA produced. Libraries were prepared in parallel with an identical number of PCR cycles. The original methods were these. About 53,000 +/- 9,400 unique UMI-labeled TRB cDNA molecules per library were extracted with MIGEC and MiXCR, with at least two reads per UMI required. On average, roughly 40,000 +/- 10,000 functional in-frame TRB CDR3 nucleotide clonotypes lacking stop codons were found per library. After downsampling to 5000 UMI-labeled TRB molecules per sample, diversity metrics such as normalized Shannon-Wiener and Chao1 were calculated in VDJtools. Clonotype-size-weighted physicochemical properties of the central five CDR3 residues (interaction energy, strength, volume and Kidera factor 4) were computed in VDJtools. TCRdb reprocessed the reads and assigns one entry to each CDR3 protein sequence, leaving out DNA. The V and J calls, along with clone size, are taken from TCRdb and not from the paper's own processing. This sample's table lists 60,000 to 65,000 distinct CDR3 sequences. The ten largest account for about 0.78% of the sample.

The paper's findings and limits, for the study overall: TRB CDR3s from CXCR3-positive naive cells showed higher hydrophobicity (lower Kidera factor 4), lower energy, and higher strength and volume indices than CXCR3-negative naive cells. TRBV-TRBJ usage was similar between naive CXCR3-negative and CXCR3-positive cells from the same donor, while memory cells showed distinct patterns. Because CXCR3 expression was partially decreased after cryopreservation, freshly isolated PBMCs were used for most assays. Surface CD5, linked to self-reactivity in mice, was comparable between naive subsets; TCR interaction strength was therefore also inferred from TRB CDR3 physicochemical properties. Both naive subsets had comparably high repertoire diversity, while memory CD8+ T cells had much lower repertoire diversity.

Measured from the cysteine to the phenylalanine, the CDR3 is 15 residues long. Only the protein is on record. Looking up the germline V gene (reference sequence) yields CDR1 MNHEY and CDR2 SMNVEV. The receptor comes from a human donor in good health. Some clones in this sample may be carry-over from other donors' samples. The rearranged segments are TRBV27 and TRBJ1-1; there is no DNA to check the TCRdb D call of TRBD1. What was sequenced was naive CXCR3+ CD8+ T cells from blood. The cell subset or site label corresponds to: CD45RO-CCR7+CD27+CD95- naive CD8+ T cells expressing CXCR3 (TNR3+). The encoded CDR3 is CASSSAGGRNTEAFF.